The entry below describes one TCR beta chain. Its antigen is as yet unknown. One end of the junction does not line up with germline, which may come from a read error. The data belong to a study of identical twins' blood T cells. This CDR3 region has 16 residues. In germline, CDR1 is LGHDT, CDR2 YNNKEL (reference sequence). Study-wide points: Mainly, cloneset size products determined shared clonotypes, twins included.

A previously described protocol, modified, built RNA-based TCR cDNA libraries. TCRdb re-derived calls from the 5' RACE reads in MiXCR, one entry per CDR3 protein. The sample shows 350,000 to 400,000 distinct CDR3 sequences, 25% to 35% of them seen only once. This rearrangement joins TRBV3-1 to TRBJ2-1, with 8 bases matching TRBD2. The origin of this receptor is a woman between 18 and 55 years old in good health. Sample: PBMCs. The CDR3 sequence: CASGQDASGFRNEQFF. CDR3 coding DNA: TGTGCCAGCGGCCAAGATGCTAGCGGGTTCCGCAATGAGCAGTTCTTC.